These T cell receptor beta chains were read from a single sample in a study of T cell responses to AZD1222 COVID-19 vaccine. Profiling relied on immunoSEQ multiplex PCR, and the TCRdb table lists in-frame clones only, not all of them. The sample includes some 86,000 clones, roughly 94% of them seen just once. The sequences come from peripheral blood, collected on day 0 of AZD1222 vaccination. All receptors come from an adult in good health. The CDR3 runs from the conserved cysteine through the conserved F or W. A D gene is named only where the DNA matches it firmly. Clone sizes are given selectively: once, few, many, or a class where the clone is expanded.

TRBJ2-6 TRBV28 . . TGTGCCAGCAGTTTATCTGAGTCGGAGCTCTCTGGGGCCAACGTCCTGACTTTC CASSLSESELSGANVLTF
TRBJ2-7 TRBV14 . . TGTGCCAGCAGCCAAGACGGGCGGGTTACCACCTACGAGCAGTACTTC CASSQDGRVTTYEQYF
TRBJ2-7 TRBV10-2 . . TGCGCCAGCAGTGATAAGACTCTCGGATGGGAGCAGTACTTC CASSDKTLGWEQYF
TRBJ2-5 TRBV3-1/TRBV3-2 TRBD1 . TGTGCCAGCAGAGGACAGGGGGCTTGGTGGGAGACCCAGTACTTC CASRGQGAWWETQYF
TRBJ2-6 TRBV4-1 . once TGCGCCAGCAGCCAAGATCAGAGTGGGGCCAACGTCCTGACTTTC CASSQDQSGANVLTF
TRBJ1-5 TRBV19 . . TGTGCCAGTAGTATCAGTCATCAGCCCCAGCATTTT CASSISHQPQHF
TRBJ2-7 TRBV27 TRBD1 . TGTGCCAGCAGAGGGGACAGCTACGAGCAGTACTTC CASRGDSYEQYF
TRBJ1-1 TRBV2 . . TGTGCCAGCAGTGAAATGGGGCGCGGATTACCAGGCACTGAAGCTTTCTTT CASSEMGRGLPGTEAFF
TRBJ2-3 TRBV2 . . TGTGCCAGCAGTGTCGGGTTCGGGATGGCGCAGTATTTT CASSVGFGMAQYF
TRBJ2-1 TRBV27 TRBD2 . TGTGCCAGCAGTTTTTACCACGCGGGAGTATCTTACAATGAGCAGTTCTTC CASSFYHAGVSYNEQFF
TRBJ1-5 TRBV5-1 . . TGCGCCAGCAGCTTGGTGGGTCCGCAGGGTGGTCAGCCCCAGCATTTT CASSLVGPQGGQPQHF
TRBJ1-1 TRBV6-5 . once TGTGCCAGCAGTTTACGGGAGAACACTGAAGCTTTCTTT CASSLRENTEAFF
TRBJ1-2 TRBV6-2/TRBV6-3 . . TGTGCCAGCAGTTACACCGGGGCCTCGGACTACACCTTC CASSYTGASDYTF
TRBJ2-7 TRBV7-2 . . TGTGCCAGCAGCGTCGTAGCAGGGGGAGGCGAGCAGTACTTC CASSVVAGGGEQYF
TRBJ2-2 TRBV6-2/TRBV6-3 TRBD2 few TGTGCCAGCAGTTACACCGGACTAGCGGGAGGGACCGGGGAGCTGTTTTTT CASSYTGLAGGTGELFF
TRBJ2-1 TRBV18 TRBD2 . TGTGCCAGCTCACCCCCGGGACTAGCGGGCTTAGGTAACAATGAGCAGTTCTTC CASSPPGLAGLGNNEQFF
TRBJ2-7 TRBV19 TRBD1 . TGTGCCAGTAAAGACGCTTATACAGGGGGCTACGAGCAGTACTTC CASKDAYTGGYEQYF
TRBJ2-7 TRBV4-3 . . TGCGCCAGCAGCCAAGACAGGATGTTCTCCTACGAGCAGTACTTC CASSQDRMFSYEQYF
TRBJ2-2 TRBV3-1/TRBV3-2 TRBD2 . TGTGCCAGCAGCCAATCTCTAGCGGGAGGCTCTTACGGGGAGCTGTTTTTT CASSQSLAGGSYGELFF
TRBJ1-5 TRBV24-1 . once TGTGCCACCAGTGACCCTAATCAGCCCCAGCATTTT CATSDPNQPQHF
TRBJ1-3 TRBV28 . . TGTGCCAGCAGTTTCGGGCTTACAAACACCATATATTTT CASSFGLTNTIYF